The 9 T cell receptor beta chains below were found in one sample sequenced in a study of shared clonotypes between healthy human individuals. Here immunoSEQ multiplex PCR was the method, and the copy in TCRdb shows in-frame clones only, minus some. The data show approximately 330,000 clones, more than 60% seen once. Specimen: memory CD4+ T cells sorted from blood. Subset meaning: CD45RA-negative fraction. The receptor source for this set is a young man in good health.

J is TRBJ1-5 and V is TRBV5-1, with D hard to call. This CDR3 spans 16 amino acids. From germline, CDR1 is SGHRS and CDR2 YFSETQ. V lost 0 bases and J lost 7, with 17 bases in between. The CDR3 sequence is CASSLGPGEGKQPQHF. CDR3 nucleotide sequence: TGCGCCAGCAGCTTGGGTCCCGGGGAGGGAAAGCAGCCCCAGCATTTT.

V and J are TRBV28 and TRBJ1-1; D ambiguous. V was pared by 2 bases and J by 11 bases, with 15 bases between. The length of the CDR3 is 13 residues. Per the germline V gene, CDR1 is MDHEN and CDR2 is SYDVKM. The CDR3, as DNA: TGTGCCAGCAGTTTAACGATTGGGGTCGAGGCTTTCTTT. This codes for CASSLTIGVEAFF.

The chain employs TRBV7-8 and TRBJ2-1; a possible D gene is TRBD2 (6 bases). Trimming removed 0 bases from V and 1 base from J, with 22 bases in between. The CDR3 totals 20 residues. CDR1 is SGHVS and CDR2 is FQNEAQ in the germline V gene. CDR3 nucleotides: TGTGCCAGCAGCTTAGCGCCCCACTCAGGAGGGCTTAGGTCCTACAATGAGCAGTTCTTC. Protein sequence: CASSLAPHSGGLRSYNEQFF.

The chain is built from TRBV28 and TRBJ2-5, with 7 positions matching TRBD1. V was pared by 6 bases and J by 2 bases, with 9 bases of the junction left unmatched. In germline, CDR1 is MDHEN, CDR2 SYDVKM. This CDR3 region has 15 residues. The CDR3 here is CASSLRQGEQETQYF. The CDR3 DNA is TGTGCCAGCAGCCTGCGACAGGGTGAGCAAGAGACCCAGTACTTC.

CDR3 loop: CASSWTLAGAGTDTQYF. The CDR3, as DNA: TGCGCCAGCAGCTGGACCCTAGCGGGAGCTGGCACAGATACGCAGTATTTT. The J gene is TRBJ2-3, the V gene TRBV5-1; 10 nucleotides align to TRBD2. Germline V gives CDR1 SGHRS, CDR2 YFSETQ. After removal of 3 bases from V and 1 base from J, the junction contained 8 bases not matched to a gene. The length of the CDR3 is 17 residues.

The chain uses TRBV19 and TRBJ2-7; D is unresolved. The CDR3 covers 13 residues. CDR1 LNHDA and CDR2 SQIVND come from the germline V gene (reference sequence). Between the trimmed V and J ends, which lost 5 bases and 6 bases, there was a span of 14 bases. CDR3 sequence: CASSFRTSGEQYF. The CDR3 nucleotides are TGTGCCAGTAGTTTTAGAACATCAGGCGAGCAGTACTTC.

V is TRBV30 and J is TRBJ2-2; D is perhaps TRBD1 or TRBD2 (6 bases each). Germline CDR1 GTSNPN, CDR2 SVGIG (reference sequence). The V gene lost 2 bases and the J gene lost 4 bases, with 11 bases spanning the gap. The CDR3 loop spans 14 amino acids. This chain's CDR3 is CAWSKGGTTGELFF. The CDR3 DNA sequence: TGTGCCTGGAGTAAGGGGGGAACCACCGGGGAGCTGTTTTTT.

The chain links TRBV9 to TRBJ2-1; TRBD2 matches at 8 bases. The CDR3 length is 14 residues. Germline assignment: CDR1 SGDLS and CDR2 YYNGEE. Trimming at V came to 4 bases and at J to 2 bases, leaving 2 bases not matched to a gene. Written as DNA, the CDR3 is TGTGCCAGCAGCTTGACTAGCGCCTACAATGAGCAGTTCTTC. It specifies CASSLTSAYNEQFF.

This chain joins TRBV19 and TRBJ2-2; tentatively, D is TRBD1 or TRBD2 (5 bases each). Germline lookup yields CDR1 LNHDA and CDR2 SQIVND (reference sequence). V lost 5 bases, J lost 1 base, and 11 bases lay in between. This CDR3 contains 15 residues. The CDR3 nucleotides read TGTGCCAGTAGTCAGGGCGGGTGGAACACCGGGGAGCTGTTTTTT. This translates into CASSQGGWNTGELFF.